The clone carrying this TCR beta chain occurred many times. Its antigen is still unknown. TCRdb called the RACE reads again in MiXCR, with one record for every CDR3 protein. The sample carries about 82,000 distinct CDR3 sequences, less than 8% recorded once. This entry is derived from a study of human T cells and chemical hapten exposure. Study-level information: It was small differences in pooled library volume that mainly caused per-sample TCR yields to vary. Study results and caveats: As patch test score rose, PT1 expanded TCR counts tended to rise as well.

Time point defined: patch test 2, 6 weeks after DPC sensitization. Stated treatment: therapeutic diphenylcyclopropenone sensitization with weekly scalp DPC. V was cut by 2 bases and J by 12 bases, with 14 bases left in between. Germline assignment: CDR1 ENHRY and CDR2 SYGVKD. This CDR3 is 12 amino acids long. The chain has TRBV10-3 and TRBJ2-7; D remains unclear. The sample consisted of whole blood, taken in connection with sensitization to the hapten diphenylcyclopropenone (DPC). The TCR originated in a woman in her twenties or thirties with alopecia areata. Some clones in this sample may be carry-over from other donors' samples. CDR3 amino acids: CAISEGPTEPYF. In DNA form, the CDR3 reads TGTGCCATCAGTGAGGGGCCTACAGAACCGTACTTC.